The following is a T cell receptor beta chain sequence with its context. No antigen is known for it. This sample stems from a study of T-cell memory formation after mild COVID-19. The wider study: Largely donor-specific TCR clusters were found.

The study, taken as a whole, reports: Day 15 to 85 contracting clones showed balanced CD4/CD8; day 15 to 37 expanders favored CD4+.

In TCRdb, the 5' RACE reads were re-called with MiXCR into one record per CDR3 protein. The table shows roughly 240,000 distinct CDR3 sequences, with roughly 17% occurring only once. Sequencing input: PBMCs or a T cell subset sorted from them (not recorded which). This TCR was recovered from a man between 18 and 29 years old who had mild COVID-19 (a few samples of this study predate the infection). Cell type and time point are not known.

The CDR3 sequence is CASSAKRGGAYEQYF. The CDR3 DNA sequence: TGCGCCAGCAGCGCCAAGAGGGGGGGAGCCTACGAGCAGTACTTC. The gene calls are TRBV5-1 and TRBJ2-7; the D gene is possibly TRBD2 (7 bases). Germline V gene lookup returns CDR1 SGHRS and CDR2 YFSETQ. Trimming removed 4 bases from V and 2 bases from J, with 16 bases in between. There are 15 residues in the CDR3.